The next 12 T cell receptor beta chains were all read from a single sample in a study of T-cell reconstitution after alpha-beta-depleted transplantation in children. This sample's TCRbeta library carried unique molecular identifier barcodes. MiXCR, run by TCRdb on the PCR reads, gives a single entry per CDR3 protein. The sample lists around 800,000 distinct CDR3 sequences; 15% to 20% were seen once. The sample was PBMCs, mostly from graft donor cells, taken 360 days after TCRalphabeta/CD19-depleted stem cell transplant. These receptor sequences come from a male patient younger than 18 who had a stem cell transplant for acute lymphoblastic leukemia, so the T cells may come from the graft donor.

This chain's CDR3 is CSATGGSVPTYEQYF. The CDR3 coding sequence is TGCAGTGCTACCGGCGGTTCGGTGCCAACCTACGAGCAGTACTTC. The V and J genes are TRBV20-1 and TRBJ2-7; no firm D call. V lost 4 bases to trimming and J lost 2 bases, with 18 bases between them. The CDR3 has 15 residues. Germline V lookup: CDR1 DFQATT, CDR2 SNEGSKA (reference sequence).

There are a few counts of this clonotype. The chain is built from TRBV5-1 and TRBJ1-1, with TRBD1 matching 7 bases. Per the germline V gene, CDR1 is SGHRS and CDR2 is YFSETQ. J lost 6 bases, V lost 0 bases, and 5 bases had no gene match. The CDR3 has 14 residues. The CDR3 region has the DNA TGCGCCAGCAGCTTGGGGACAGGCCGTTCTGAAGCTTTCTTT. Translating gives CASSLGTGRSEAFF. Using reference TRBV5-1 and TRBJ1-1 for the parts outside the CDR3, the full variable domain is KAGVTQTPRYLIKTRGQQVTLSCSPISGHRSVSWYQQTPGQGLQFLFEYFSETQRNKGNFPGRFSGRQFSNSRSEMNVSTLELGDSALYLCASSLGTGRSEAFFGQGTRLTVV.

The chain combines TRBV7-9 with TRBJ2-4, with D maybe TRBD2 (5 bases). There are 16 residues in the CDR3. V gave up 2 bases and J gave up 8 bases, with 19 bases separating them. Germline V gives CDR1 SEHNR, CDR2 FQNEAQ (reference sequence). Here the CDR3 DNA reads TGTGCCAGCAGCTTAACTAGGGAGCGCCGGTGGGACATTCAGTACTTC. It specifies CASSLTRERRWDIQYF.

This clonotype has only a few counts. This chain joins TRBV2 and TRBJ2-3, with D hard to call. V was trimmed by 3 bases and J by 0 bases, leaving 10 bases between them. CDR3 length: 15 amino acids. Germline V CDR1 and CDR2: SNHLY, FYNNEI. In DNA form, the CDR3 reads TGTGCCAGCAGTGATCGCCTTATTAGCACAGATACGCAGTATTTT. Amino acids: CASSDRLISTDTQYF.

About this clonotype itself: Here the CDR3 omits its conserved ending phenylalanine or tryptophan, so a read error is the likely source. V and J are TRBV7-9 and TRBJ1-1; D uncertain. Germline assignment: CDR1 SEHNR and CDR2 FQNEAQ (reference sequence). Trimming stripped 5 bases from V and 6 bases from J, with 4 bases between. The CDR3 has 10 residues. The CDR3 region has the DNA TGTGCCAGCAGCGGGCCTGAAGCTTTCGTT. This gives the protein CASSGPEAFV.

The rearrangement links TRBV5-1 to TRBJ1-1; D is perhaps TRBD1 (6 bases). Germline loops: CDR1 SGHRS, CDR2 YFSETQ. This CDR3 is 12 amino acids long. V shed 6 bases and J shed 4 bases, with 10 bases lying between them. The CDR3 DNA is TGCGCCAGCAAGGGGGTTTTCACTGAAGCTTTCTTT. Its protein is CASKGVFTEAFF.

The V gene is TRBV5-1, the J gene TRBJ2-7, with D perhaps matching TRBD2 (5 bases). Trimming cost V 0 bases and J 3 bases, with 16 bases left between them. Germline loops: CDR1 SGHRS, CDR2 YFSETQ. CDR3 size: 16 residues. The DNA of the CDR3 is TGCGCCAGCAGCTTGGCCGGAGGTGGGTCTTTCTACGAGCAGTACTTC. It encodes CASSLAGGGSFYEQYF.

J is TRBJ1-2 and V is TRBV5-1, with TRBD1 identical over 11 bases. The V and J ends lost 0 bases and 7 bases, in that order; junction bases with no gene match: 8. The CDR3 totals 16 residues. Germline assignment: CDR1 SGHRS and CDR2 YFSETQ. CDR3 bases: TGCGCCAGCAGCTTGGATCCGGGACAGGGGGACGGTGGCTACACCTTC. Translating it yields CASSLDPGQGDGGYTF.

The V gene is TRBV9, the J gene TRBJ1-4; 7 nucleotides align to TRBD1. The V segment lost 0 bases and the J segment 4 bases; nucleotides outside the gene matches: 6. This CDR3 has 16 residues. Germline V gene lookup returns CDR1 SGDLS and CDR2 YYNGEE. The CDR3 bases are TGTGCCAGCAGCGTAGCAGGCGGACAGGTTAATGAAAAACTGTTTTTT. Amino acids: CASSVAGGQVNEKLFF.

A few counts support this clonotype. The chain carries TRBV7-9 and TRBJ2-4, with TRBD1 identical over 9 bases. CDR1 is SEHNR, CDR2 FQNEAQ, per germline (reference sequence). This CDR3 is built from 17 residues. Trimming took 1 base from V and 3 from J; bases not matched to a gene: 7. CDR3 amino acids: CASSLGTGAYYKNIQYF. The CDR3 DNA reads TGTGCCAGCAGCTTAGGGACAGGGGCCTACTACAAAAACATTCAGTACTTC.

This clonotype has at least ten counts. The genes are TRBV9 and TRBJ2-7; TRBD1 matches 7 bases. The CDR3 is 15 residues long. Per germline, CDR1 SGDLS and CDR2 YYNGEE. V trimming: 0 bases; J trimming: 2 bases; junction bases outside the gene matches: 5. The CDR3: CASSVGQGEPYEQYF. The DNA of the CDR3 is TGTGCCAGCAGCGTAGGACAGGGAGAACCCTACGAGCAGTACTTC.

V usage is TRBV7-7 and J usage is TRBJ2-7; a weak D match, TRBD2 (5 bases). The CDR3 spans 13 residues. CDR1 is SSHAT and CDR2 is FNYEAQ in the germline V gene (reference sequence). Trimming took off 5 bases at V and 6 bases at J, with 14 bases between the two ends. The CDR3 DNA reads as TGTGCCAGCAGCCCCCACGGAGGTACCGAGCAGTACTTC. Its protein is CASSPHGGTEQYF.